The sequence of this T cell receptor beta chain was determined in a study of memory CD4+ T cells and cytomegalovirus serostatus. Per the original methods: Out-of-frame sequences were removed, leaving 2,204,828 distinct TCRbeta sequences. Some clones are missing from TCRdb's copy, which holds only in-frame ones; the method was immunoSEQ multiplex PCR. The DNA gave D and trimming, while V, J and clone size come from that table. This sample has 46,000 or so clones, with 60% to 80% found just once. Single viable CD3+CD4+CD8-CD45RO+ cells were sorted as the memory CD4+ T cells. Serum IgG to CMV pp150, pp28, p38 and p52 defined serostatus. Positive selection with CD4 microbeads enriched total CD4+ T cells. Findings and limits, study-wide: About 40% of the roughly 160 known CMV-associated TCRbeta sequences appeared in CD4+ memory.

On this clone itself: Its specificity is not known.

Sequencing used memory CD4+ T cells from blood. The source of this sequence is an adult in good health and CMV-seronegative.

The CDR3 protein is CASRLGRANTEAFF. The CDR3 DNA sequence: TGTGCCAGTAGGTTGGGCAGGGCGAACACTGAAGCTTTCTTT. J is TRBJ1-1 and V is TRBV19, with D possibly TRBD1 on 5 matching bases. V shed 6 bases and J shed 1 base, with 12 bases lying between them. CDR3 length: 14 amino acids. Looked up from germline, CDR1 is LNHDA and CDR2 is SQIVND (reference sequence).